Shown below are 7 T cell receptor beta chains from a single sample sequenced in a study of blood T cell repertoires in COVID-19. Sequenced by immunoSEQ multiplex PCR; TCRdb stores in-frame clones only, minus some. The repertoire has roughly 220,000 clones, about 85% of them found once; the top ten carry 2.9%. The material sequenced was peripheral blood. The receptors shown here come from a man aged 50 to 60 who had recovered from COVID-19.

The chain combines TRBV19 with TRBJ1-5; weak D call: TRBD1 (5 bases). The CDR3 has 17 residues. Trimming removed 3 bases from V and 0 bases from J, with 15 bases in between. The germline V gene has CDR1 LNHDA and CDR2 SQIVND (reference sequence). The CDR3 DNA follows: TGTGCCAGTAGTATTGTACAGGCACCCTATAGCAATCAGCCCCAGCATTTT. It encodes CASSIVQAPYSNQPQHF.

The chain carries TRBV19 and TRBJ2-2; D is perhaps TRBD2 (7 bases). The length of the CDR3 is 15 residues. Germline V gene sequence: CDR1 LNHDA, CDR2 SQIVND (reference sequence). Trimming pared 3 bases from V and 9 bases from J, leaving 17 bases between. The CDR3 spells CASSMGGAGWRELFF. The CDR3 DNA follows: TGTGCCAGTAGTATGGGGGGGGCAGGATGGCGGGAGCTGTTTTTT.

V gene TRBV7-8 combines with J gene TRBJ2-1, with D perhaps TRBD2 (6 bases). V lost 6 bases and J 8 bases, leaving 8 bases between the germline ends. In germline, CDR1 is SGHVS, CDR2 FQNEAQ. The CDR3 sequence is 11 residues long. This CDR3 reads CASSKRDEQFF. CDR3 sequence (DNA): TGTGCCAGCAGTAAGCGGGATGAGCAGTTCTTC. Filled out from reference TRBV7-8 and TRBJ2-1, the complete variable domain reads GAGVSQSPRYKVAKRGQDVALRCDPISGHVSLFWYQQALGQGPEFLTYFQNEAQLDKSGLPSDRFFAERPEGSVSTLKIQRTQQEDSAVYLCASSKRDEQFFGPGTRLTVL.

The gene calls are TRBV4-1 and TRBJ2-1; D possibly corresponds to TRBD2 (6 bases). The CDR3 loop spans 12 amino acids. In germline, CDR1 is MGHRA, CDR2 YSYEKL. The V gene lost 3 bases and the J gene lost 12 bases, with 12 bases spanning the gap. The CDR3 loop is CASSHVGDSQFF. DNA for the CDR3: TGCGCCAGCAGCCATGTAGGGGACTCGCAGTTCTTC.

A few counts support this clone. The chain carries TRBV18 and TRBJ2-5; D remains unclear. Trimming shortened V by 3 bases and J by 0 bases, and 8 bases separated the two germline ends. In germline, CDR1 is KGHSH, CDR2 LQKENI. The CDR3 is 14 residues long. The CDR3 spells CASSPPADQETQYF. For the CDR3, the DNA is TGTGCCAGCTCACCCCCGGCGGACCAAGAGACCCAGTACTTC.

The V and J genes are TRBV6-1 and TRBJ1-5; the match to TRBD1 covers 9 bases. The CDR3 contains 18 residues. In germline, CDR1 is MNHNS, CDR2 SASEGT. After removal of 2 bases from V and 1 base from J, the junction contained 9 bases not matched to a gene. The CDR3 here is CASSESPDRGRSNQPQHF. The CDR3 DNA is TGTGCCAGCAGTGAAAGTCCCGACAGGGGGAGAAGCAATCAGCCCCAGCATTTT.

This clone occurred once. This CDR3 reads CASSFPDSGTQYF. For the CDR3, the DNA is TGTGCCAGCAGTTTTCCGGACAGCGGTACGCAGTATTTT. V and J are TRBV12-3 or TRBV12-4 and TRBJ2-3; perhaps TRBD1 as D (6 bases). The CDR3 consists of 13 residues. V shed 3 bases and J shed 8 bases, with 12 bases lying between them.